Listed below are T cell receptor beta chains from one sample, sequenced in a study of OX40 agonist ivuxolimab in advanced cancers. The method was immunoSEQ multiplex PCR; TCRdb's version includes in-frame clones alone and lacks a portion of them. This table has 50,000 or so clones, almost 80% appearing once. The starting material was CD4+ or CD8+ T cells sorted from blood, obtained in a trial of the OX40 agonist ivuxolimab. The receptors here all came from an adult with an advanced solid tumor such as melanoma, head and neck, liver or kidney cancer. Both conserved end residues are part of each CDR3.

v_gene	j_gene	CDR3aa
TRBV15	TRBJ1-3	CATSSRGSGNTIYF
TRBV10-2	TRBJ2-2	CASSPDGTGELFF
TRBV9	TRBJ2-3	CASSAGGSPWDTQYF
TRBV19	TRBJ2-5	CASRIGGPGETQYF
TRBV30	TRBJ2-1	CAWSGSYNEQFF
TRBV13	TRBJ2-3	CASSFPLSEGTDTQYF
TRBV5-4	TRBJ2-7	CASSKFRDRYYEQYF
TRBV19	TRBJ2-1	CASSIRVAVTGEQFF
TRBV2	TRBJ1-5	CASNKERGNQPQHF
TRBV7-9	TRBJ2-3	CASSLGPVQQFGYF
TRBV6-5	TRBJ1-2	CASSPRGGAFYGYTF
TRBV6-1	TRBJ2-7	CASGTYEQYF
TRBV2	TRBJ2-7	CASSSDRGTYEQYF
TRBV5-5	TRBJ2-3	CASSLRGQGTDTQYF
TRBV19	TRBJ2-3	CASSILEEDDTQYF
TRBV7-2	TRBJ2-7	CASSFLGGREQYF
TRBV6-5	TRBJ2-1	CASSQWTSGNSEQFF
TRBV19	TRBJ1-6	CASNRADNSPLHF
TRBV4-2	TRBJ2-7	CASSQEAGWYEQYF
TRBV10-3	TRBJ1-5	CAISESGHQPQHF
TRBV7-2	TRBJ2-7	CASSLVGTAYSYEQYF
TRBV4-3	TRBJ2-1	CASSQTPGQGREQFF
TRBV6-1	TRBJ1-1	CASSDYRGNTEAFF
TRBV20-1	TRBJ2-5	CSASGEETQYF
TRBV19	TRBJ2-1	CASSSGRNVYEQFF
TRBV5-6	TRBJ2-1	CASRPLLGGGSYNEQFF
TRBV6-4	TRBJ2-2	CASQPGPNTGELFF